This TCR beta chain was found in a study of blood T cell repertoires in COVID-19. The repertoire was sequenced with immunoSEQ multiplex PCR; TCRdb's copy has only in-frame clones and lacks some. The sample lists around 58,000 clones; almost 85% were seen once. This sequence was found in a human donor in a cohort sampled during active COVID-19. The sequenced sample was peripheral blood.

The CDR3, as DNA: TGTGCCAGCAGCCAAAGGCGGGAGACCCAGTACTTC. Translating it yields CASSQRRETQYF. The V call is TRBV3-1 (or the pseudogene TRBV3-2), the J call TRBJ2-5, with no clear D. Trimming cost V 2 bases and J 5 bases, with 6 bases left between them. CDR1 LGHDT and CDR2 YNNKEL come from the germline V gene (reference sequence). This CDR3 spans 12 amino acids.